This TCR beta chain was profiled in a study of CD8+ T cells in alopecia areata. As for the study in general: Female C3H/HeJ recipients aged about 7-10 weeks got skin from C3H/HeJ graft donors aged roughly 6-12 months that had spontaneous alopecia.

Extracted RNA was reverse transcribed into cDNA, the sequencing template. Libraries were prepared by immunoSEQ multiplex PCR; TCRdb keeps only in-frame clonotypes and omits some of them. The sample has 2,500 to 3,000 clones, none seen only once. This clone occurred many times. Gene names and germline match the mouse. The read gets to within 4 residues of the CDR3 end, and the germline J gene fills in the rest. The CDR3 contains 14 residues. Germline V gene data show CDR1 as NSQYPW and CDR2 as LRSPGD (reference sequence). The V and J ends lost 0 bases and 2 bases respectively, with 6 bases between them.

The sequence was collected from a C3H/HeJ mouse with alopecia areata. The MHC haplotype of this mouse line is H2-k. Sequenced sample: lesional skin. The rearrangement joins TRBV1 to TRBJ2-4; unclear D gene. CDR3 DNA, as far as it was read: TGCACCTGCAGTGCAGAACAAATTCAAAAC. This codes for CTCSAEQIQN. The entire CDR3 is CTCSAEQIQNTLYF.